Each of the 11 T cell receptor beta chains below was sequenced from the same sample in a study of blood T cell repertoires in COVID-19. Assay: immunoSEQ multiplex PCR; the TCRdb copy retains only in-frame clones and omits some. Of fewer than 400,000 clones in the sample, 85% to 90% were seen once. The sequencing input was peripheral blood. Source of these receptors: a human donor in a cohort sampled during active COVID-19.

The V and J genes are TRBV30 and TRBJ2-4, with TRBD2 identical over 9 bases. Germline V lookup: CDR1 GTSNPN, CDR2 SVGIG (reference sequence). This CDR3 comprises 22 residues. The ends lost 3 bases at V and 1 base at J; junction bases unmatched: 25. DNA for the CDR3: TGTGCCTGGAGCCCCTTCTCGGGCGACTTGGCGGGAGGGAATTTGGCCAAAAACATTCAGTACTTC. Encoded protein: CAWSPFSGDLAGGNLAKNIQYF.

This chain joins TRBV7-2 and TRBJ1-2; a weak D match, TRBD1 (6 bases). V shed 4 bases and J shed 8 bases, with 23 bases lying between them. Germline V gene lookup returns CDR1 SGHTA and CDR2 FQGNSA. The CDR3 runs to 16 residues. In nucleotides, the CDR3 is TGTGCCAGCAGCTCAGGTTCACAGGGTATGTCGGGCGGCTACACCTTC. Translation gives CASSSGSQGMSGGYTF.

This chain uses TRBV28 with TRBJ2-7, with TRBD1 matching over 10 bases. Germline lookup yields CDR1 MDHEN and CDR2 SYDVKM. The CDR3 is 14 amino acids. With 8 bases clipped from V and 2 bases from J, the junction kept 6 bases outside the gene matches. CDR3 DNA sequence: TGTGCCAGCTTCGGACAGGGGGTCCCCTACGAGCAGTACTTC. Translating it yields CASFGQGVPYEQYF.

This clone was counted between two and nine times. The chain carries TRBV27 and TRBJ2-7, with TRBD1 identical over 9 bases. The CDR3 loop spans 15 amino acids. V lost 6 bases to trimming and J lost 5 bases; unmatched junction nucleotides: 11. From germline, CDR1 is MNHEY and CDR2 SMNVEV (reference sequence). The CDR3 DNA reads as TGTGCCAGCAGGACGCCGGGACAGGGTTGGAACGAGCAGTACTTC. This codes for CASRTPGQGWNEQYF.

CDR3 bases: TGTGCCAGCTCACCAACGACAGGGAGCGGCTATGGCTACACCTTC. Translating gives CASSPTTGSGYGYTF. The genes are TRBV18 and TRBJ1-2, with 7 bases matching TRBD1. From germline, CDR1 is KGHSH and CDR2 LQKENI. The V gene end was trimmed by 2 bases and the J gene end by 4 bases; junction bases not matched to a gene: 7. The CDR3 loop spans 15 amino acids. Full variable domain (outside the CDR3, taken from reference TRBV18 and TRBJ1-2): NAGVMQNPRHLVRRRGQEARLRCSPMKGHSHVYWYRQLPEEGLKFMVYLQKENIIDESGMPKERFSAEFPKEGPSILRIQQVVRGDSAAYFCASSPTTGSGYGYTFGSGTRLTVV.

Only one count was recorded for this clone. The CDR3 DNA reads TGTGCCAGCAGCGTTGATCAGGGGAGGGTAGAGACCCAGTACTTC. Translating it yields CASSVDQGRVETQYF. V usage is TRBV7-6 and J usage is TRBJ2-5, with D possibly matching TRBD2 (7 bases). This CDR3 comprises 15 residues. Germline CDR1 reads SGHVS; CDR2 reads FNYEAQ. V was shortened by 5 bases and J by 4 bases, with 17 bases between the two germline ends.

The gene calls are TRBV19 and TRBJ1-2; tentative D call: TRBD1 (5 bases). This CDR3 contains 15 residues. With 5 bases removed from V and 3 bases from J, the gap between germline ends came to 16 bases. CDR1 and CDR2 (germline): LNHDA, SQIVND (reference sequence). CDR3 residues: CASSLTAIWDYGYTF. The CDR3 DNA reads as TGTGCCAGTAGTCTGACAGCCATATGGGACTATGGCTACACCTTC.

This chain joins TRBV19 and TRBJ1-2, with 9 bases lining up with TRBD1. The CDR3 spans 15 residues. Germline V CDR1 and CDR2: LNHDA, SQIVND (reference sequence). Trimming at V came to 6 bases and at J to 6 bases, leaving 11 bases not matched to a gene. In DNA, the CDR3 is TGTGCCAGTAGCAGTGTTACAGGGGGCGCGAATGGCTACACCTTC. The encoded protein is CASSSVTGGANGYTF.

The rearrangement joins TRBV10-3 to TRBJ2-7; 10 bases line up with TRBD2. The V segment lost 6 bases and the J segment 2 bases; nucleotides outside the gene matches: 16. Germline V CDR1 and CDR2: ENHRY, SYGVKD. The CDR3 is 18 residues long. The CDR3 spells CAIRKGLSGRNVPYEQYF. The CDR3 nucleotides read TGTGCCATCAGGAAGGGCCTTAGCGGGAGGAACGTCCCCTACGAGCAGTACTTC.

The chain links TRBV15 to TRBJ2-7; 8 bases are shared with TRBD2. The germline CDR1 and CDR2 sequences are LNHNV and YYDKDF (reference sequence). V dropped 4 bases and J dropped 0; count of bases not matched to a gene: 5. This CDR3 comprises 15 residues. The CDR3 coding sequence is TGTGCCACCAGCATTAGACTAGCGAGCTCCTACGAGCAGTACTTC. Amino acids: CATSIRLASSYEQYF.

The CDR3 reads CASSSLAANSYNEQFF. The CDR3 DNA follows: TGTGCCAGCAGCTCCCTAGCGGCCAATTCCTACAATGAGCAGTTCTTC. V usage is TRBV7-9 and J usage is TRBJ2-1, with 7 positions matching TRBD2. Germline trimming cut 4 bases from V and 1 base from J; bases unmatched to any gene: 7. CDR1 SEHNR and CDR2 FQNEAQ come from the germline V gene (reference sequence). This CDR3 comprises 16 residues.